This T cell receptor (beta chain) was recorded in a study of identical twins. Each CDR3 protein is one row after TCRdb ran MiXCR on the 5' RACE reads. The sample has hundreds of thousands of distinct CDR3 sequences; 5.5% to 6.5% are singletons. There are many counts of this clonotype. Germline is not matched at one junction end, which may reflect a read error. In germline, CDR1 is ENHRY, CDR2 SYGVKD. CDR3 length equals 17 residues. Healthy Caucasians, and only they, were the donors. This TCR was recovered from a man between 18 and 35 years old in good health. Source material: naive T cells sorted from blood. This sequence joins TRBV10-3 and TRBJ2-3, with TRBD2 identical over 7 bases. CDR3 sequence (DNA): TGTGCCATCGGTGAAACAGCGGGAACGAGTGGGACAGATACGCAGTATTTT. Translating it yields CAIGETAGTSGTDTQYF.